What follows describes a single TCR beta chain. Its antigen remains undetermined. Base qualities are missing; no much larger clone stands one base away. The data were taken from a study of blood T cell repertoires in COVID-19 (dated by TCRdb to the early 2020s). Describing the broader study: The collaborator samples originated in the United States, Italy and Spain and spanned the acute and convalescent phases of COVID-19. Where available, HLA class I and class II types were taken from metadata supplied by the sample provider and were not determined by assay-based typing. The material from the prospective study consisted of cDNA or gDNA derived from T cells, B-cell-depleted T cells, or PBMCs. Subjects who had been exposed to COVID-19, were actively infected with it, or had recovered from it provided the deeply sampled blood TCRbeta repertoires that made up the dataset. The repertoires were made available in a free public database intended to serve as a resource for research on the immune response to SARS-CoV-2. Samples were obtained from the ongoing ImmuneRACE study (first 160 participants) and from over a thousand subjects provided by 6 global collaborators. Sample metadata almost always included a de-identified subject ID, COVID-19 status, age in years and sex. General conclusions and limits of the study: The quantity of clinical and demographic metadata differed by source and by participant and was supplied without curation.

The immunoSEQ Assay, a bias-controlled multiplex PCR, was used to amplify TCRbeta CDR3 regions from genomic DNA. The original pipeline was this. The number of nucleated cells in each sample was estimated by amplification of reference gene primers within the assay. Sequence reads were collapsed and filtered to measure the absolute abundance of every unique TCRbeta CDR3 rearrangement. For each sample, productive Simpson clonality was calculated as the square root of Simpson's diversity index over productive rearrangements. TCRdb re-hosts the immuneACCESS table, in-frame sequences only. Its copies lack some clones; in the studies checked, an unresolved V gene accounts for under half of them, and the cause for the rest is not known. For V, J and clone size, that table is used; D and trimming come from the DNA. For this sample there are over 30,000 clones; 90% appear just once. The biggest ten clones account for roughly an eighth of the sample.

Measured from the cysteine to the phenylalanine, the CDR3 is 16 residues long. The DNA shown is the 48-base CDR3, in frame from base 1. V loses 6 bases, J loses 2 bases, and the germline ends lie 18 bases apart. The germline V gene encodes CDR1 MDHEN and CDR2 SYDVKM. The collaborating institutions used their own protocols to collect whole blood in K2EDTA tubes. For TCRbeta analysis, collaborator samples were shipped as frozen whole blood, as isolated PBMCs, or as DNA extracted from either sample type. What was sequenced was peripheral blood. This receptor chain uses TRBV28 and TRBJ2-3; TRBD1 is perhaps the D gene, given 6 matching bases. The clonotype was recovered from a man between 65 and 85 years old with acute or convalescent COVID-19. The CDR3 here reads CASSPPWAGATDTQYF. The DNA reads TGTGCCAGCAGCCCCCCGTGGGCAGGGGCCACAGATACGCAGTATTTT.